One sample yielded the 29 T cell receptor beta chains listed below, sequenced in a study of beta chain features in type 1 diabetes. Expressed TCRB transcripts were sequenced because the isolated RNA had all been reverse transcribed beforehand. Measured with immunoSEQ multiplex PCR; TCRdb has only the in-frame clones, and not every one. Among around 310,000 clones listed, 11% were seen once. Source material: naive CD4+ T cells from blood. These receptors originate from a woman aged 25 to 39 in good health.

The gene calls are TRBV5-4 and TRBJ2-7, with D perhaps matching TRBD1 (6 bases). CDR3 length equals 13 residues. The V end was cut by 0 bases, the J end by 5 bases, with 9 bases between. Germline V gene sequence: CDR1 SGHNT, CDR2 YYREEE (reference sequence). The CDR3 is CASSLGQEDEQYF. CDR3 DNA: TGTGCCAGCAGCTTGGGACAGGAGGACGAGCAGTACTTC.

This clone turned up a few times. The CDR3 coding sequence is TGTGCCAGCAGCTGGACTAAAATCTACGAGCAGTACTTC. Protein sequence: CASSWTKIYEQYF. The genes are TRBV28 and TRBJ2-7; tentative D call: TRBD2 (6 bases). The CDR3 consists of 13 residues. Deletions cut 6 bases from V and 3 bases from J, with 12 bases between. Germline values: CDR1 MDHEN, CDR2 SYDVKM.

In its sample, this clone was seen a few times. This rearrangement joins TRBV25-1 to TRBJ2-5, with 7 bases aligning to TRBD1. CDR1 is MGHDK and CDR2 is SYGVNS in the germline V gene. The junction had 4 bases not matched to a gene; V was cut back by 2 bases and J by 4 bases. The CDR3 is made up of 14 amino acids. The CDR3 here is CASSEPRGRETQYF. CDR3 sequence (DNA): TGTGCCAGCAGTGAACCAAGGGGGCGAGAGACCCAGTACTTC.

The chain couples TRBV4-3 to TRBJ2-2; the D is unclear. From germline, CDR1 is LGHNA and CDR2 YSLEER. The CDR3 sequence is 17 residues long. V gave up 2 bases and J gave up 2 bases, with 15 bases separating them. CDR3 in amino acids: CASSQSPAEANTGELFF. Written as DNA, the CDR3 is TGCGCCAGCAGCCAATCCCCTGCCGAAGCTAACACCGGGGAGCTGTTTTTT.

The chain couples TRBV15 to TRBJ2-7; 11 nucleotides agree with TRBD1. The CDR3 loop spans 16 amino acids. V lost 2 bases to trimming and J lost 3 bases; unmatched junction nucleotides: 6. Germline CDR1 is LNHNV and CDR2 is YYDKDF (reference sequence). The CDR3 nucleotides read TGTGCCACCAGCAGATACGGGACAGGGGGAGACTACGAGCAGTACTTC. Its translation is CATSRYGTGGDYEQYF.

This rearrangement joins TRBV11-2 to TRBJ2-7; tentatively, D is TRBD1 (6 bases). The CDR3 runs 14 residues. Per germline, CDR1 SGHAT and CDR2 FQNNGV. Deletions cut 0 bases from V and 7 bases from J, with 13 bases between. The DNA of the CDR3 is TGTGCCAGCAGCTTAGAAGGGGGAGCGCGAGAGCAGTACTTC. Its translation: CASSLEGGAREQYF.

CDR3 nucleotides: TGCGCCAGCAGCTTGGTGGGTAGCGGCTCCTACAATGAGCAGTTCTTC. It translates to CASSLVGSGSYNEQFF. The chain is built from TRBV5-1 and TRBJ2-1; TRBD2 might be the D (6 bases). This CDR3 is built from 16 residues. V was pared by 0 bases and J by 0 bases, with 10 bases between. Germline values: CDR1 SGHRS, CDR2 YFSETQ.

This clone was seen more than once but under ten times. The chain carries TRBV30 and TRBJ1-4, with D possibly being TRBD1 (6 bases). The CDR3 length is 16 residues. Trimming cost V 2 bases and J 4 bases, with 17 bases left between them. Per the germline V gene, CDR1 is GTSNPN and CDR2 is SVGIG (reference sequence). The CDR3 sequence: CAWSQKQGRGNEKLFF. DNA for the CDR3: TGTGCCTGGAGTCAAAAACAGGGTCGGGGTAATGAAAAACTGTTTTTT.

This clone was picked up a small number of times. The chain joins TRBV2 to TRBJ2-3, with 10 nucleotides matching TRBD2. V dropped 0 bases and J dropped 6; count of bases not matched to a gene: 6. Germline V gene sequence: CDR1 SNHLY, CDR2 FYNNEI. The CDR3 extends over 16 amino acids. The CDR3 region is CASSEAPSGRGDTQYF. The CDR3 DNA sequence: TGTGCCAGCAGTGAAGCGCCTAGCGGGAGAGGGGATACGCAGTATTTT.

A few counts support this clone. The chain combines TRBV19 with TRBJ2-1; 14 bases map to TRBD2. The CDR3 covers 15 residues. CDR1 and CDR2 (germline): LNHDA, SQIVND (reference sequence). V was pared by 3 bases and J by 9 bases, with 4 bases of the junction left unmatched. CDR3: CASSMGLAGDGEQFF. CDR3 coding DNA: TGTGCCAGTAGTATGGGACTAGCGGGAGATGGTGAGCAGTTCTTC.

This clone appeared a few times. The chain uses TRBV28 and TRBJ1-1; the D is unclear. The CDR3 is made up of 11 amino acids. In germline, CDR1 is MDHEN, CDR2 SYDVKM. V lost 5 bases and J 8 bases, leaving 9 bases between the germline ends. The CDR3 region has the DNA TGTGCCAGCAGTCACTCCAGGGAAGCTTTCTTT. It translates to CASSHSREAFF.

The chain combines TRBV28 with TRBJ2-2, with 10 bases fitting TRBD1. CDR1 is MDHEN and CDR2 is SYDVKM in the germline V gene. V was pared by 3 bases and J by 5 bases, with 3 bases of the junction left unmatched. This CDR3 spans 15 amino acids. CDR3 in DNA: TGTGCCAGCAGTTTGGGACAGGGGATAACCGGGGAGCTGTTTTTT. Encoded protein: CASSLGQGITGELFF.

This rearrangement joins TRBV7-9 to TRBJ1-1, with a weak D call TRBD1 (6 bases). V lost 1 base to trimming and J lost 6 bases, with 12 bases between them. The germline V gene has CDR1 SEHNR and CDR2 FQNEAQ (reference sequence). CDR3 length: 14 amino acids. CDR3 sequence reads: CASSLEGVVAEAFF. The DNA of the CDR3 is TGTGCCAGCAGCTTAGAGGGGGTAGTCGCTGAAGCTTTCTTT.

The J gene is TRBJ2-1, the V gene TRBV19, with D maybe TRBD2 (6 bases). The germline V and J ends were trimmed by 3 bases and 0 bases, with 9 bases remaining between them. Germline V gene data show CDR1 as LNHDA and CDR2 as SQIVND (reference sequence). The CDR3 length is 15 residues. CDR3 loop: CASSIRENSYNEQFF. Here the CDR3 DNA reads TGTGCCAGTAGTATCCGGGAGAACTCCTACAATGAGCAGTTCTTC.

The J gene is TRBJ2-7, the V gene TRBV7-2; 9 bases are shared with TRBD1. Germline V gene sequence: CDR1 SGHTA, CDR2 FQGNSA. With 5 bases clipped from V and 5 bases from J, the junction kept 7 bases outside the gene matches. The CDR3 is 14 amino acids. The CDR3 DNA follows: TGTGCCAGCAGCCACGGACAGGGGAGGAACGAGCAGTACTTC. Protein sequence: CASSHGQGRNEQYF.

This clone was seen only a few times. This chain's CDR3 is CASSSGLFSTDTQYF. DNA of the CDR3: TGTGCCAGCAGCTCCGGACTGTTTAGCACAGATACGCAGTATTTT. The genes are TRBV7-2 and TRBJ2-3; possibly TRBD2 for D (5 bases). The CDR3 runs 15 residues. Trimming took 4 bases from V and 0 from J, leaving 11 bases between them. Germline V gene data show CDR1 as SGHTA and CDR2 as FQGNSA.

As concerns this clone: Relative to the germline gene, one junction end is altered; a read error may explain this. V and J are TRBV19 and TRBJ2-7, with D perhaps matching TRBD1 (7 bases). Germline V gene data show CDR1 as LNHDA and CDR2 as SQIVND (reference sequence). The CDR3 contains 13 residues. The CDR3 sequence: CASIGGTDSSMNF. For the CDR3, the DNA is TGTGCCAGTATAGGGGGGACAGACTCATCCATGAACTTC.

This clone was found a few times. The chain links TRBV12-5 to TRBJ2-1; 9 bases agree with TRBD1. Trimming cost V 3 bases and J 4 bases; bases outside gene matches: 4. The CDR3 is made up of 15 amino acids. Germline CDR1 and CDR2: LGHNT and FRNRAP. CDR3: CASGLGDRAYNEQFF. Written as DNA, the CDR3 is TGTGCTAGTGGTTTAGGGGACAGGGCTTACAATGAGCAGTTCTTC.

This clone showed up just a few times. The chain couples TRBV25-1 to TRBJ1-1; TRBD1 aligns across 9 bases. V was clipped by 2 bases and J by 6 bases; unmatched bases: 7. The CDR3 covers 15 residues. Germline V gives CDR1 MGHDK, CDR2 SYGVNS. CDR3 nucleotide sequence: TGTGCCAGCAGTGAACCTACAGGGGGCAGGGCTGAAGCTTTCTTT. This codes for CASSEPTGGRAEAFF.

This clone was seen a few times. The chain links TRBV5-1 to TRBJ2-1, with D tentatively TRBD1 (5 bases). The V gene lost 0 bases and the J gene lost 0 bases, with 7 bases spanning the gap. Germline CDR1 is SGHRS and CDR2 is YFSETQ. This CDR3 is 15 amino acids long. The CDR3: CASSLGQSSYNEQFF. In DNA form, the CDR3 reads TGCGCCAGCAGCTTGGGACAGAGCTCCTACAATGAGCAGTTCTTC.

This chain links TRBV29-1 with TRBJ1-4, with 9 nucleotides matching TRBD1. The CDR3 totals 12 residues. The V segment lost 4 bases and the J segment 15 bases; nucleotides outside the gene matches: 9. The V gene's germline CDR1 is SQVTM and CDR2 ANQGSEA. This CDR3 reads CSVAPTGGGMFF. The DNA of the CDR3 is TGCAGCGTTGCTCCTACAGGGGGCGGTATGTTTTTT.

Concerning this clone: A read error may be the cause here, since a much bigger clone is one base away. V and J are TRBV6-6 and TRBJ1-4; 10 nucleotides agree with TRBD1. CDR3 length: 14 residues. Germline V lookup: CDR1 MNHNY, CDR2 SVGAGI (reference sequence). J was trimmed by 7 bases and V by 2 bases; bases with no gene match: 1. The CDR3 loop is CASSYRDRGEKLFF. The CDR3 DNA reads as TGTGCCAGCAGTTACCGGGACAGGGGTGAAAAACTGTTTTTT.

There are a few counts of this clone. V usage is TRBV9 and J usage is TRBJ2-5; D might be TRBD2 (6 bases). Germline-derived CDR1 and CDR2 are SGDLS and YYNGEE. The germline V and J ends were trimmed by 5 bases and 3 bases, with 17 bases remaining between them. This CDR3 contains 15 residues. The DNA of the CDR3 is TGTGCCAGCAGTACTAGCCCCTCCTGGGAAGAGACCCAGTACTTC. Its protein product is CASSTSPSWEETQYF.

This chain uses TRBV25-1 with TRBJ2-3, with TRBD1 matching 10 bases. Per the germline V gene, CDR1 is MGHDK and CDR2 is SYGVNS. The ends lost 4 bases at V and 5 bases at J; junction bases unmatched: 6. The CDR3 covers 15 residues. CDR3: CASSAGTGVIDTQYF. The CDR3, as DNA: TGTGCCAGCAGTGCCGGGACAGGGGTAATAGATACGCAGTATTTT.

CDR3 in amino acids: CASSLVSGSYEQYF. The CDR3 region has the DNA TGTGCCAGCAGCTTGGTTAGCGGGAGCTACGAGCAGTACTTC. J is TRBJ2-7 and V is TRBV7-2; TRBD2 matches at 9 bases. Trimming took 3 bases from V and 3 from J; bases not matched to a gene: 3. The CDR3 totals 14 residues. Looked up from germline, CDR1 is SGHTA and CDR2 is FQGNSA.

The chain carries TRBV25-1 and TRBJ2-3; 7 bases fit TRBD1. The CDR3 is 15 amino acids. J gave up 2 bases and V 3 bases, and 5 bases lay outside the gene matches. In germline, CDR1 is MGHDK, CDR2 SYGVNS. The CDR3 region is CASSDHRGLTDTQYF. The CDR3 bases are TGTGCCAGCAGTGACCACAGGGGTCTCACAGATACGCAGTATTTT. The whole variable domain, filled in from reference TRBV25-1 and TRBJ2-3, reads EADIYQTPRYLVIGTGKKITLECSQTMGHDKMYWYQQDPGMELHLIHYSYGVNSTEKGDLSSESTVSRIRTEHFPLTLESARPSHTSQYLCASSDHRGLTDTQYFGPGTRLTVL.

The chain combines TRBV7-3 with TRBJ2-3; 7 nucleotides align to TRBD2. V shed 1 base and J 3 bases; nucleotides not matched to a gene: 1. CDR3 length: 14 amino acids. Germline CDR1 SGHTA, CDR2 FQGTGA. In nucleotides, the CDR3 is TGTGCCAGCAGCTTAAACGGGGGGACAGATACGCAGTATTTT. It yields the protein CASSLNGGTDTQYF.

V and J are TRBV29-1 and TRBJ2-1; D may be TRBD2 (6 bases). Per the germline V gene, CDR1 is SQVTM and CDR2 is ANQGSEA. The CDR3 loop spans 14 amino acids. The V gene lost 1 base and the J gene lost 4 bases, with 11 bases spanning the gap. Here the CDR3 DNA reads TGCAGCGTTGAAGGACTAGTGGGTTACAATGAGCAGTTCTTC. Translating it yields CSVEGLVGYNEQFF.

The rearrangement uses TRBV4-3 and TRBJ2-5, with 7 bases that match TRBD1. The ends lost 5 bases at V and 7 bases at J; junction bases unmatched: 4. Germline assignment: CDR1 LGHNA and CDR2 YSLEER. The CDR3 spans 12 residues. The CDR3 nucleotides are TGCGCCAGCAGCGACAGGGCGGGGACCCAGTACTTC. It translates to CASSDRAGTQYF.